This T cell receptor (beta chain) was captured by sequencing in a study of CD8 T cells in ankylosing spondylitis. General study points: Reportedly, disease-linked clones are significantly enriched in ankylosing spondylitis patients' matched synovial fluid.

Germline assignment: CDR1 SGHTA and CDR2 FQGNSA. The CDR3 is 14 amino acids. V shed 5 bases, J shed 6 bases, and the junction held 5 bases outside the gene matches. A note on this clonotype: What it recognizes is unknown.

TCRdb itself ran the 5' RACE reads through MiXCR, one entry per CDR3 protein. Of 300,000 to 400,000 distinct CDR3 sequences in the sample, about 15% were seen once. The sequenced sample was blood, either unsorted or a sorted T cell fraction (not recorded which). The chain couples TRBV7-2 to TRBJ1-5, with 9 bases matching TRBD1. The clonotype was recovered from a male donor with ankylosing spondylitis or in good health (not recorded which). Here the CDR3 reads CASSPDRGVQPQHF. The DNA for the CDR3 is TGTGCCAGCAGCCCGGACAGGGGAGTTCAGCCCCAGCATTTT. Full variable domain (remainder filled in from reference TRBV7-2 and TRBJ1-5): GAGVSQSPSNKVTEKGKDVELRCDPISGHTALYWYRQSLGQGLEFLIYFQGNSAPDKSGLPSDRFSAERTGGSVSTLTIQRTQQEDSAVYLCASSPDRGVQPQHFGDGTRLSIL.